The rows below give T cell receptor beta chains drawn from one sample of a study of cytomegalovirus exposure and HLA in healthy donors. Produced via immunoSEQ multiplex PCR; TCRdb's table is partial and in-frame only. The sample includes about 88,000 clones, 70% to 75% of them seen just once. Specimen: PBMCs. These receptors all come from a woman younger than 30 in good health and CMV-seropositive. The CDR3 runs from the conserved cysteine through the conserved F or W. The D gene is left open where the match is weak. Not all rows give a size; the values are once, few, many and, for expanded clones, a class.

j_call: TRBJ2-1; clone_size: .; cdr3_length: 14; d_call: .; v_call: TRBV7-9; cdr3_nt: TGTGCCAGCAGCTTAGACCCCGGGTGGTATGAGCAGTTCTTC; cdr3_aa: CASSLDPGWYEQFF
j_call: TRBJ1-6; clone_size: .; cdr3_length: 15; d_call: TRBD1; v_call: TRBV18; cdr3_nt: TGTGCCAGCTCAGTATTCGGACAGGGTAATTCACCCCTCCACTTT; cdr3_aa: CASSVFGQGNSPLHF
j_call: TRBJ2-1; clone_size: .; cdr3_length: 15; d_call: .; v_call: TRBV19; cdr3_nt: TGTGCCAGTAAGACAGGACGCCACTCCTACAATGAGCAGTTCTTC; cdr3_aa: CASKTGRHSYNEQFF
j_call: TRBJ2-7; clone_size: .; cdr3_length: 14; d_call: .; v_call: TRBV7-2; cdr3_nt: TGTGCCAGCAGCTTCCGGGGTGGCTCCTACGAGCAGTACTTC; cdr3_aa: CASSFRGGSYEQYF
j_call: TRBJ1-1; clone_size: .; cdr3_length: 13; d_call: .; v_call: TRBV7-7; cdr3_nt: TGTGCTAGCAGCTTAAGGGCAGGGTCTGAAGCTTTCTTT; cdr3_aa: CASSLRAGSEAFF
j_call: TRBJ2-3; clone_size: once; cdr3_length: 17; d_call: TRBD2; v_call: TRBV11-2; cdr3_nt: TGTGCCAGCAGCGTAAATCTAGCGGGGGGGCCGGGAGATACGCAGTATTTT; cdr3_aa: CASSVNLAGGPGDTQYF
j_call: TRBJ2-3; clone_size: .; cdr3_length: 14; d_call: .; v_call: TRBV7-7; cdr3_nt: TGTGCTAGCAGCTTAGCAGGGGCTGGAGATACGCAGTATTTT; cdr3_aa: CASSLAGAGDTQYF
j_call: TRBJ2-1; clone_size: .; cdr3_length: 19; d_call: TRBD2; v_call: TRBV4-3; cdr3_nt: TGCGCCAGCAGCTCCGACAGGGGTCCTAGCGGGGGGCTCTACAATGAGCAGTTCTTC; cdr3_aa: CASSSDRGPSGGLYNEQFF
j_call: TRBJ1-2; clone_size: .; cdr3_length: 13; d_call: TRBD1; v_call: TRBV19; cdr3_nt: TGTGCCAGTAGTACCAGGACAGGAGATGGCTACACCTTC; cdr3_aa: CASSTRTGDGYTF
j_call: TRBJ1-2; clone_size: .; cdr3_length: 17; d_call: TRBD1; v_call: TRBV19; cdr3_nt: TGTGCCAGTAGAGGGCCCGACCCAATCCGGGACAGCTATGGCTACACCTTC; cdr3_aa: CASRGPDPIRDSYGYTF
j_call: TRBJ1-1; clone_size: .; cdr3_length: 15; d_call: TRBD1; v_call: TRBV28; cdr3_nt: TGTGCCAGCAGTTTTACCACAGGGGAGTTCACTGAAGCTTTCTTT; cdr3_aa: CASSFTTGEFTEAFF
j_call: TRBJ1-1; clone_size: .; cdr3_length: 14; d_call: .; v_call: TRBV5-1; cdr3_nt: TGCGCCAGCAGCTTGGCACAGGCGAACACTGAAGCTTTCTTT; cdr3_aa: CASSLAQANTEAFF
j_call: TRBJ1-3; clone_size: .; cdr3_length: 15; d_call: .; v_call: TRBV11-2; cdr3_nt: TGTGCCAGCAGCCCAGGCTTGAACTCTGGAAACACCATATATTTT; cdr3_aa: CASSPGLNSGNTIYF
j_call: TRBJ2-3; clone_size: .; cdr3_length: 15; d_call: TRBD1; v_call: TRBV7-3; cdr3_nt: TGTGCCAGCAGCTTAACGGGCCAGGGGGCAGATACGCAGTATTTT; cdr3_aa: CASSLTGQGADTQYF
j_call: TRBJ2-7; clone_size: .; cdr3_length: 12; d_call: .; v_call: TRBV27; cdr3_nt: TGTGCCAGCGAGAAACCAGGTTTCGAGCAGTACTTC; cdr3_aa: CASEKPGFEQYF
j_call: TRBJ1-2; clone_size: once; cdr3_length: 17; d_call: TRBD1; v_call: TRBV4-1; cdr3_nt: TGCGCCAGCAGCCAAAGACCGGCAGGGGGCTCTGCGTGGGGCTACACCTTC; cdr3_aa: CASSQRPAGGSAWGYTF
j_call: TRBJ1-4; clone_size: .; cdr3_length: 14; d_call: TRBD1; v_call: TRBV28; cdr3_nt: TGTGCCAGCAGTCCCAGGGACAGTAATGAAAAACTGTTTTTT; cdr3_aa: CASSPRDSNEKLFF
j_call: TRBJ2-7; clone_size: few; cdr3_length: 16; d_call: .; v_call: TRBV10-3; cdr3_nt: TGTGCCATCAGTGAGAGGCCTAGCGGAGGGGGCTACGAGCAGTACTTC; cdr3_aa: CAISERPSGGGYEQYF
j_call: TRBJ2-1; clone_size: .; cdr3_length: 18; d_call: .; v_call: TRBV4-3; cdr3_nt: TGCGCCAGCAGCCAAGATGCGACACTGACGAGCTCCTACAATGAGCAGTTCTTC; cdr3_aa: CASSQDATLTSSYNEQFF
j_call: TRBJ1-2; clone_size: .; cdr3_length: 14; d_call: .; v_call: TRBV4-3; cdr3_nt: TGCGCCAGCAGCCAAGGGAGCCTCGCCTCCGGCTACACCTTC; cdr3_aa: CASSQGSLASGYTF
j_call: TRBJ2-7; clone_size: .; cdr3_length: 11; d_call: TRBD2; v_call: TRBV5-4; cdr3_nt: TGTGCCAGCAGCCAGGGACTAAAGCAGTACTTC; cdr3_aa: CASSQGLKQYF
j_call: TRBJ1-1; clone_size: .; cdr3_length: 13; d_call: .; v_call: TRBV27; cdr3_nt: TGTGCCAGCAGTTTGGAGGAGAACACTGAAGCTTTCTTT; cdr3_aa: CASSLEENTEAFF
j_call: TRBJ1-1; clone_size: few; cdr3_length: 14; d_call: .; v_call: TRBV29-1; cdr3_nt: TGCAGCGTTGAAGATCAAGGCAGGGTCACTGAAGCTTTCTTT; cdr3_aa: CSVEDQGRVTEAFF
j_call: TRBJ2-7; clone_size: .; cdr3_length: 14; d_call: TRBD1; v_call: TRBV11-2; cdr3_nt: TGTGCCAGCAGCATCGGGACAGGGTTCTACGAGCAGTACTTC; cdr3_aa: CASSIGTGFYEQYF
j_call: TRBJ1-1; clone_size: few; cdr3_length: 13; d_call: .; v_call: TRBV7-3; cdr3_nt: TGTGCCAGCAGCTTACAGGTTAACACTGAAGCTTTCTTT; cdr3_aa: CASSLQVNTEAFF
j_call: TRBJ1-2; clone_size: once; cdr3_length: 13; d_call: TRBD1; v_call: TRBV6-5; cdr3_nt: TGTGCCAGCAGGACCGGGACAGGGTTTGGCTACACCTTC; cdr3_aa: CASRTGTGFGYTF
j_call: TRBJ1-6; clone_size: once; cdr3_length: 15; d_call: TRBD1; v_call: TRBV5-1; cdr3_nt: TGCGCCAGCAGCCCGCGACAGGGAGGAAATTCACCCCTCCACTTT; cdr3_aa: CASSPRQGGNSPLHF
j_call: TRBJ2-7; clone_size: .; cdr3_length: 18; d_call: TRBD2; v_call: TRBV7-9; cdr3_nt: TGTGCCAGCAGCTCCTCCGGGACTAGCGGGAGGGGTCCTAGGGAGCAGTACTTC; cdr3_aa: CASSSSGTSGRGPREQYF
j_call: TRBJ2-3; clone_size: .; cdr3_length: 15; d_call: .; v_call: TRBV7-2; cdr3_nt: TGTGCCAGCAGCTTAGTTCCTATAGCGGCAGATACGCAGTATTTT; cdr3_aa: CASSLVPIAADTQYF
j_call: TRBJ2-2; clone_size: .; cdr3_length: 15; d_call: TRBD2; v_call: TRBV2; cdr3_nt: TGTGCCAGCAGAGAAGGCGGGAGCTACACCGGGGAGCTGTTTTTT; cdr3_aa: CASREGGSYTGELFF
j_call: TRBJ1-4; clone_size: .; cdr3_length: 14; d_call: .; v_call: TRBV5-6; cdr3_nt: TGTGCCAGCAGCTCACCAGGATCAAATGAAAAACTGTTTTTT; cdr3_aa: CASSSPGSNEKLFF
j_call: TRBJ2-7; clone_size: .; cdr3_length: 16; d_call: TRBD1; v_call: TRBV6-1; cdr3_nt: TGTGCCAGCAGTGGAAGGGTGGGGACAGGGGTACGCGAGCAGTACTTC; cdr3_aa: CASSGRVGTGVREQYF
j_call: TRBJ2-1; clone_size: .; cdr3_length: 14; d_call: .; v_call: TRBV15; cdr3_nt: TGTGCCACCAGCACCCCTCAGCCGGACACAGAGCAGTTCTTC; cdr3_aa: CATSTPQPDTEQFF
j_call: TRBJ2-2; clone_size: .; cdr3_length: 15; d_call: .; v_call: TRBV5-1; cdr3_nt: TGCGCCAGCAGCTTGGGCCAGGTTAACACCGGGGAGCTGTTTTTT; cdr3_aa: CASSLGQVNTGELFF
j_call: TRBJ2-3; clone_size: .; cdr3_length: 16; d_call: .; v_call: TRBV9; cdr3_nt: TGTGCCAGCAGCGTAAGTGGGCGGACTGGGACAGATACGCAGTATTTT; cdr3_aa: CASSVSGRTGTDTQYF
j_call: TRBJ1-1; clone_size: .; cdr3_length: 16; d_call: TRBD1; v_call: TRBV19; cdr3_nt: TGTGCCAGTAGTACCCGGGACAGGGGGCGTCAAAGTGGGGCTTTCTTT; cdr3_aa: CASSTRDRGRQSGAFF
j_call: TRBJ1-4; clone_size: .; cdr3_length: 15; d_call: TRBD1; v_call: TRBV4-2; cdr3_nt: TGTGCCAGCGGGACAGGGAAAGGGGCTAATGAAAAACTGTTTTTT; cdr3_aa: CASGTGKGANEKLFF
j_call: TRBJ1-2; clone_size: .; cdr3_length: 13; d_call: TRBD1; v_call: TRBV6-5; cdr3_nt: TGTGCCAGCAGGGCTAAGGACAGGGGGCCGTCCTCCTTC; cdr3_aa: CASRAKDRGPSSF
j_call: TRBJ1-2; clone_size: .; cdr3_length: 14; d_call: .; v_call: TRBV6-5; cdr3_nt: TGTGCCAGCAGCTCGGGGCGGGGGGCATATGGCTACACCTTC; cdr3_aa: CASSSGRGAYGYTF
j_call: TRBJ2-1; clone_size: .; cdr3_length: 15; d_call: .; v_call: TRBV7-9; cdr3_nt: TGTGCCAGCAGCTTATTGGGGGGAAATGGGAATGAGCAGTTCTTC; cdr3_aa: CASSLLGGNGNEQFF
j_call: TRBJ1-2; clone_size: .; cdr3_length: 13; d_call: TRBD1; v_call: TRBV4-3; cdr3_nt: TGCGCCAGCAGAAAACAGGGGGACTATGGCTACACCTTC; cdr3_aa: CASRKQGDYGYTF
j_call: TRBJ1-1; clone_size: few; cdr3_length: 15; d_call: .; v_call: TRBV5-1; cdr3_nt: TGCGCCAGCAGCTTGGTCCTTGGGGGCTTCACTGAAGCTTTCTTT; cdr3_aa: CASSLVLGGFTEAFF
j_call: TRBJ2-4; clone_size: once; cdr3_length: 18; d_call: TRBD1; v_call: TRBV5-4; cdr3_nt: TGTGCCAGCAGCTTGGGATCGACTTGGACAGGGACCCAGAACATTCAGTACTTC; cdr3_aa: CASSLGSTWTGTQNIQYF
j_call: TRBJ1-1; clone_size: .; cdr3_length: 12; d_call: TRBD1; v_call: TRBV7-9; cdr3_nt: TGTTCCAGCAGCCTCCGGGACAGAGAAGCTTTCTTT; cdr3_aa: CSSSLRDREAFF
j_call: TRBJ2-3; clone_size: once; cdr3_length: 16; d_call: TRBD1; v_call: TRBV15; cdr3_nt: TGTGCCACCAGCGTCTCGGACAGGGGAAGGGTTGATACGCAGTATTTT; cdr3_aa: CATSVSDRGRVDTQYF
j_call: TRBJ2-6; clone_size: .; cdr3_length: 20; d_call: TRBD1; v_call: TRBV15; cdr3_nt: TGTGCCACCAAACGCCGTACCGGGACAGTTATAGGCTCTGGGGCCAACGTCCTGACTTTC; cdr3_aa: CATKRRTGTVIGSGANVLTF
j_call: TRBJ2-3; clone_size: .; cdr3_length: 17; d_call: .; v_call: TRBV15; cdr3_nt: TGTGCCACCAGCAGAGGGCCTCTAGTGTCCAGCACAGATACGCAGTATTTT; cdr3_aa: CATSRGPLVSSTDTQYF
j_call: TRBJ2-3; clone_size: .; cdr3_length: 15; d_call: TRBD2; v_call: TRBV7-3; cdr3_nt: TGTGCCAGCAGCTCCCGAGCGGGACTCACAGATACGCAGTATTTT; cdr3_aa: CASSSRAGLTDTQYF
j_call: TRBJ2-4; clone_size: .; cdr3_length: 16; d_call: TRBD1; v_call: TRBV27; cdr3_nt: TGTGCCAGCAGTCCGGGGACAGGTCTAGCCAAAAACATTCAGTACTTC; cdr3_aa: CASSPGTGLAKNIQYF